These 17 T cell receptor beta chains share one sample of origin, sequenced in a study of blood T cell repertoires in COVID-19. The data were produced by immunoSEQ multiplex PCR, yet TCRdb's version contains in-frame clones alone and is incomplete. The data show under 250,000 clones, around 81% seen once. Source material: peripheral blood. These receptor sequences come from a man aged 25-45 years who had recovered from COVID-19.

V gene TRBV28 combines with J gene TRBJ1-6, with a weak D call TRBD1 (5 bases). V was trimmed by 3 bases and J by 10 bases, leaving 13 bases between them. The CDR3 loop spans 14 amino acids. Per the germline V gene, CDR1 is MDHEN and CDR2 is SYDVKM. CDR3 DNA: TGTGCCAGCAGTTTCGAAGGGGCAAGGTCACCCCTCCACTTT. Translation gives CASSFEGARSPLHF.

This clone was picked up a small number of times. The chain recombines TRBV4-2 with TRBJ2-1, with TRBD2 matching 8 bases. Germline V gene lookup returns CDR1 LGHNA and CDR2 YNFKEQ. V lost 2 bases and J lost 5; bases outside the gene matches: 2. This CDR3 is 14 amino acids long. The CDR3 spells CASSQQLADNEQFF. The CDR3 coding sequence is TGTGCCAGCAGCCAACAACTAGCGGACAATGAGCAGTTCTTC.

The V call is TRBV9, the J call TRBJ1-2; D unresolved. Trimming stripped 0 bases from V and 6 bases from J, with 18 bases between. CDR1 SGDLS and CDR2 YYNGEE come from the germline V gene. This CDR3 has 16 residues. The CDR3 nucleotides are TGTGCCAGCAGCGTAGACGTGGGAGCCCATATGGATGGCTACACCTTC. Translating gives CASSVDVGAHMDGYTF. Full variable domain (missing parts from reference TRBV9 and TRBJ1-2): DSGVTQTPKHLITATGQRVTLRCSPRSGDLSVYWYQQSLDQGLQFLIQYYNGEERAKGNILERFSAQQFPDLHSELNLSSLELGDSALYFCASSVDVGAHMDGYTFGSGTRLTVV.

The rearrangement joins TRBV6-2 or TRBV6-3 to TRBJ2-2; unclear D gene. CDR3 length: 16 residues. V was shortened by 6 bases and J by 3 bases, with 17 bases between the two germline ends. Germline V gives CDR1 MNHEY, CDR2 SVGEGT. The CDR3 sequence is CASSPTLRLHTGELFF. In DNA form, the CDR3 reads TGTGCCAGCAGCCCTACCTTGCGGCTACACACCGGGGAGCTGTTTTTT.

This rearrangement joins TRBV6-5 to TRBJ1-1; a weak D match, TRBD1 (6 bases). This CDR3 comprises 13 residues. The germline V gene encodes CDR1 MNHEY and CDR2 SVGAGI. Trimming pared 7 bases from V and 2 bases from J, leaving 11 bases between. Here the CDR3 DNA reads TGTGCCAGCATATTCAGGGGAAACACTGAAGCTTTCTTT. Its protein is CASIFRGNTEAFF.

The V and J genes are TRBV5-4 and TRBJ2-7; possible D gene TRBD2, 5 bases. Germline lookup yields CDR1 SGHNT and CDR2 YYREEE (reference sequence). The V end lost 1 base, the J end lost 7 bases, and 18 bases lay between the germline ends. The CDR3 sequence is 15 residues long. Written as DNA, the CDR3 is TGTGCCAGCAGCTTGTATGGCGGGCGGACGAGAGAGCAGTACTTC. This sequence encodes CASSLYGGRTREQYF.

V is TRBV29-1 and J is TRBJ2-5, with 8 bases identical to TRBD1. The CDR3 is made up of 14 amino acids. Per germline, CDR1 SQVTM and CDR2 ANQGSEA. Trimming removed 7 bases from V and 5 bases from J; junction bases left unmatched: 12. CDR3 coding DNA: TGCAGCGCCGGCCGACAGGGGCGCTTGGAGACCCAGTACTTC. Protein: CSAGRQGRLETQYF.

In its sample, this clone was seen a few times. The chain employs TRBV2 and TRBJ1-2; D is unresolved. The CDR3 runs 15 residues. Germline CDR1 is SNHLY and CDR2 is FYNNEI. V dropped 2 bases and J dropped 4 bases, with 14 bases sitting between them. The CDR3 region is CASSESLGRAYGYTF. The CDR3 nucleotides read TGTGCCAGCAGTGAATCGTTAGGGCGGGCCTATGGCTACACCTTC.

This sequence joins TRBV5-1 and TRBJ2-5; 7 bases are a match to TRBD2. J gave up 4 bases and V 0 bases, and 3 bases lay outside the gene matches. The germline V gene has CDR1 SGHRS and CDR2 YFSETQ. The CDR3 contains 14 residues. This CDR3 is CASSLALAAETQYF. The CDR3 DNA reads TGCGCCAGCAGCTTGGCCCTAGCGGCAGAGACCCAGTACTTC. Full variable domain (outside the CDR3, taken from reference TRBV5-1 and TRBJ2-5): KAGVTQTPRYLIKTRGQQVTLSCSPISGHRSVSWYQQTPGQGLQFLFEYFSETQRNKGNFPGRFSGRQFSNSRSEMNVSTLELGDSALYLCASSLALAAETQYFGPGTRLLVL.

This clone appeared once. The genes are TRBV7-8 and TRBJ1-2, with D perhaps matching TRBD1 (5 bases). V was pared by 4 bases and J by 4 bases, with 13 bases between. The CDR3 totals 14 residues. Germline-derived CDR1 and CDR2 are SGHVS and FQNEAQ. The CDR3 coding sequence is TGTGCCAGCAGCTCCCAGACAGAGAGCTATGGCTACACCTTC. Protein sequence: CASSSQTESYGYTF.

CDR3 sequence (DNA): TGTGCCATCGCCCTGGGGGCCCTTGGTAGCAATCAGCCCCAGCATTTT. It translates to CAIALGALGSNQPQHF. This sequence joins TRBV10-3 and TRBJ1-5; TRBD1 is a possible D gene (6 bases). The germline gives CDR1 ENHRY, CDR2 SYGVKD. The CDR3 is made up of 16 amino acids. Trimming shortened V by 8 bases and J by 0 bases, and 17 bases separated the two germline ends.

V usage is TRBV5-4 and J usage is TRBJ2-1; 7 bases are shared with TRBD2. After removal of 1 base from V and 6 bases from J, the junction contained 4 bases not matched to a gene. The V gene's germline CDR1 is SGHNT and CDR2 YYREEE (reference sequence). CDR3 length: 14 residues. The CDR3 DNA sequence: TGTGCCAGCAGCTTGCGCCTAGCGGTCAATGAGCAGTTCTTC. This codes for CASSLRLAVNEQFF.

This clone came up a few times. This rearrangement joins TRBV2 to TRBJ1-1, with a possible D match to TRBD1 (5 bases). Germline V gene sequence: CDR1 SNHLY, CDR2 FYNNEI. The CDR3 extends over 15 amino acids. Trimming shortened V by 6 bases and J by 3 bases, and 17 bases separated the two germline ends. The CDR3 here is CASSREGVVDTEAFF. In DNA form, the CDR3 reads TGTGCCAGCAGCAGGGAAGGGGTGGTCGACACTGAAGCTTTCTTT.

The chain has TRBV29-1 and TRBJ2-7; TRBD1 agrees at 8 bases. Germline V lookup: CDR1 SQVTM, CDR2 ANQGSEA. The CDR3 is 13 residues long. J lost 6 bases, V lost 5 bases, and 9 bases had no gene match. CDR3 coding DNA: TGCAGCGTTATGTCACAGGGGGAGAGCGAGCAGTACTTC. It yields the protein CSVMSQGESEQYF.

This chain uses TRBV15 with TRBJ2-7; D remains unclear. CDR1 LNHNV and CDR2 YYDKDF come from the germline V gene (reference sequence). The CDR3 covers 12 residues. Written as DNA, the CDR3 is TGTGCCACCAGCGACCGTGGAGCTGGTCCCTTCGTC. Encoded protein: CATSDRGAGPFV.

CDR3 in amino acids: CASSHDTRSEQYV. The CDR3, as DNA: TGTGCCAGCAGCCATGACACTAGGAGCGAGCAGTACGTC. J is TRBJ2-7 and V is TRBV3-1 (or the pseudogene TRBV3-2); D perhaps matches TRBD2 (5 bases). CDR1 and CDR2 from the germline V gene are LGHDT and YNNKEL (reference sequence). Between the trimmed V and J ends, which lost 3 bases and 6 bases, there was a span of 12 bases. There are 13 residues in the CDR3.

This sequence joins TRBV28 and TRBJ1-2, with a tentative D call TRBD1 (5 bases). The V gene's germline CDR1 is MDHEN and CDR2 SYDVKM. The CDR3 spans 15 residues. V was trimmed by 2 bases and J by 4 bases, leaving 14 bases between them. The CDR3 bases are TGTGCCAGCAGTTTAAGGGGCGGGATCCCCTATGGCTACACCTTC. Amino acids: CASSLRGGIPYGYTF.